This record looks at one T cell receptor (beta chain) sequence and its context. As yet, its antigen is unknown. These data belong to a study of CD8 T cells in ankylosing spondylitis. General observations from the study: Prior literature has documented some motif variants in synovial fluid and blood from reactive arthritis. Disease-linked clones had a CD8+ phenotype and relatively low frequency in peripheral blood. Matched ankylosing spondylitis synovial fluid reportedly contained a significantly enriched population of disease-linked clones. Within ankylosing spondylitis blood, a TCR beta motif made up of seven or eight highly homologous variants appeared to be characteristic.

Germline CDR1 MDHEN, CDR2 SYDVKM. The CDR3 consists of 15 residues. With V trimmed by 4 bases and J by 4 bases, 9 bases remained unmatched. Libraries for TCR beta were made by quantitative 5'-RACE with molecular barcodes. MiXCR was run by TCRdb on the 5' RACE reads, yielding one entry per CDR3 protein. Here the sample spans around 770,000 distinct CDR3 sequences, 12% being singletons. The chain employs TRBV28 and TRBJ2-7; 8 bases fit TRBD2. What was sequenced was blood, either unsorted or a sorted T cell fraction (not recorded which). The TCR comes from a male donor with ankylosing spondylitis. CDR3 loop: CASSSLGGGRYEQYF. The CDR3 DNA reads as TGTGCCAGCAGTTCACTAGGCGGCGGGAGGTACGAGCAGTACTTC.